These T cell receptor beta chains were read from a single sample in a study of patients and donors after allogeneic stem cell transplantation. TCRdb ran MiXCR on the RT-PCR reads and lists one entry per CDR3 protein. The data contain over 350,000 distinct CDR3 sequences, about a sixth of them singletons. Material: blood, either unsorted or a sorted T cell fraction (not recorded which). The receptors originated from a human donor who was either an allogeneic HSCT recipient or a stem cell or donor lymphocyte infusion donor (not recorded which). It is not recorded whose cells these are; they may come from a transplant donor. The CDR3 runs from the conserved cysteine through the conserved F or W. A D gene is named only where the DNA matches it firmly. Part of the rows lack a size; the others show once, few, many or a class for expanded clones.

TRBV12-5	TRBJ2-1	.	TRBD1	TGTGCTAGTGGTCCCCACGATTACGACAGGGAAAGTTTAAATGAGCAGTTCTTC	CASGPHDYDRESLNEQFF
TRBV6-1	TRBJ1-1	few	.	TGTGCCAGCAGTATTCAGGGGTTGGCTGAAGCTTTCTTT	CASSIQGLAEAFF
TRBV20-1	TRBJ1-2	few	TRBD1	TGCAGTGCTAGAGGGGACAGGCATGGCTACACCTTC	CSARGDRHGYTF
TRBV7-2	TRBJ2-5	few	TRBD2	TGTGCCAGTGGGGGAGGGTCCAGGTTGACCCAGTACTTC	CASGGGSRLTQYF
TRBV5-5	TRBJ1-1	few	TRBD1	TGTGCCAGCAGCCCGGGACAGGCTCACACTGAAGCTTTCTTT	CASSPGQAHTEAFF
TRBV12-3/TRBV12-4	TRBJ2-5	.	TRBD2	TGTGCCAGCTCTAGCGGGAGGAGACAAGAGACCCAGTACTTC	CASSSGRRQETQYF
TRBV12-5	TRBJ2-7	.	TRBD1	TGTGCTAGTGGGGGACAGGGACCGTACGAGCAGTACTTC	CASGGQGPYEQYF
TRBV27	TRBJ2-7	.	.	TGTGCCAGCAGTTTGACTGGGGCGGACGAGCAGTACTTC	CASSLTGADEQYF
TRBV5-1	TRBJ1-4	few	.	TGCGCCAGCAGCCGGACGGAAAATAATGAAAAACTGTTTTTT	CASSRTENNEKLFF
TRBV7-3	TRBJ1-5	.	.	TGTGCCAGCAGCCGAGACAGTAGACAGCCCCAGCAGTTT	CASSRDSRQPQQF
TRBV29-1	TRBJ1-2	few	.	TGCAGCGTTGAAGGGTCGGTAGAGTCCGCTAACTATGGCTACACCTTC	CSVEGSVESANYGYTF
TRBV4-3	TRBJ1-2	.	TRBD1	TGCGCCAGCAGCCACGTCACAGGGGAGTATGGCTACACCTTC	CASSHVTGEYGYTF
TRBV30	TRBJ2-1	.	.	TGTGCCTGGAGTAGGGGGGGTGAGCAGTTCTTC	CAWSRGGEQFF
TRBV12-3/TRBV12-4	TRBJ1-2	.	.	TGTGCCAGCAGTTCGATTTCGGTTGGCTACACCTTC	CASSSISVGYTF
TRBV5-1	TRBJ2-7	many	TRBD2	TGCGCCAGCAGCTTCGAACCGGGACTAGCGATAGGCGAGCAGTACTTC	CASSFEPGLAIGEQYF
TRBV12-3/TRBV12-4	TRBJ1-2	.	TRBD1	TGTGCCAGCAGATCAACACAGGGGGCCGGCTACACCTTC	CASRSTQGAGYTF
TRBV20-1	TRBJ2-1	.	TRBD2	TGCAGTGCTAGAGAGAGGACTAGCGGGAGTACTGAGCAGTTCTTC	CSARERTSGSTEQFF
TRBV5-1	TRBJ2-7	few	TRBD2	TGCGCCAGCAGCTTAGGCGGGAGCGCGCTTACCTACGAGCAGTACTTC	CASSLGGSALTYEQYF
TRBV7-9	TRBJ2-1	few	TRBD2	TGTGCCAGCAGCTTGATTCAGGGACTAGCGGGAAACAATGAGCAGTTCTTC	CASSLIQGLAGNNEQFF
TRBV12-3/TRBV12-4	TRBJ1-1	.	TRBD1	TGTGCCAGCAGCCGGACAGGGCGGTTGAACACTGAAGCTTTCTTT	CASSRTGRLNTEAFF